This passage covers 5 T cell receptor beta chains from one sample sequenced in a study of cytomegalovirus exposure and HLA in healthy donors. Sequencing used immunoSEQ multiplex PCR; TCRdb keeps in-frame clones, though not all of them. The sample consists of 200,000 to 250,000 clones, over 80% of them appearing once. Sequences were obtained from PBMCs. These receptors were obtained from a woman aged 18-29 years in good health and CMV-seronegative.

V gene TRBV28 combines with J gene TRBJ2-3; D unresolved. V shed 4 bases and J shed 9 bases, with 5 bases lying between them. The germline V gene has CDR1 MDHEN and CDR2 SYDVKM. CDR3 length equals 10 residues. DNA of the CDR3: TGTGCCAGCAGTTCCGTAACGCAGTATTTT. Its protein is CASSSVTQYF.

The rearrangement links TRBV5-1 to TRBJ1-1; D perhaps matches TRBD1 (6 bases). Germline assignment: CDR1 SGHRS and CDR2 YFSETQ. This CDR3 has 16 amino acids. V was cut by 0 bases and J by 1 base, with 13 bases left in between. The CDR3 bases are TGCGCCAGCAGCTTGGCCCCGCAGGGGACGAACACTGAAGCTTTCTTT. Its translation is CASSLAPQGTNTEAFF.

The chain links TRBV9 to TRBJ2-3, with D tentatively TRBD1 (6 bases). Per germline, CDR1 SGDLS and CDR2 YYNGEE. CDR3 length: 14 residues. Trimming took 5 bases from V and 2 from J, leaving 12 bases between them. The CDR3 nucleotides read TGTGCCAGCAGTGGTACAGGGTTCACAGATACGCAGTATTTT. The encoded protein is CASSGTGFTDTQYF. Based on the CDR3 plus reference TRBV9 and TRBJ2-3, the full variable domain is DSGVTQTPKHLITATGQRVTLRCSPRSGDLSVYWYQQSLDQGLQFLIQYYNGEERAKGNILERFSAQQFPDLHSELNLSSLELGDSALYFCASSGTGFTDTQYFGPGTRLTVL.

This clone turned up a few times. The chain joins TRBV2 to TRBJ1-1; D gene uncertain. CDR1 and CDR2 (germline): SNHLY, FYNNEI. The CDR3 consists of 12 residues. Trimming took off 6 bases at V and 11 bases at J, with 16 bases between the two ends. CDR3 coding DNA: TGTGCCAGCAGGAGCAGGTTCTATGGGGCTTTCTTT. Its protein is CASRSRFYGAFF.

The rearrangement links TRBV5-1 to TRBJ1-1, with a weak D call TRBD1 (5 bases). In germline, CDR1 is SGHRS, CDR2 YFSETQ. Trimming shortened V by 7 bases and J by 1 base, and 14 bases separated the two germline ends. The CDR3 sequence is 14 residues long. In DNA, the CDR3 is TGCGCCAGCCGGGACCTACGGGGGAACACTGAAGCTTTCTTT. Its translation is CASRDLRGNTEAFF. Looking up the rest from reference TRBV5-1 and TRBJ1-1 gives the full variable domain: KAGVTQTPRYLIKTRGQQVTLSCSPISGHRSVSWYQQTPGQGLQFLFEYFSETQRNKGNFPGRFSGRQFSNSRSEMNVSTLELGDSALYLCASRDLRGNTEAFFGQGTRLTVV.